Presented here are 5 T cell receptor beta chains from one specimen sequenced in a study of T cell responses to AZD1222 COVID-19 vaccine. Profiling relied on immunoSEQ multiplex PCR, and the TCRdb table lists in-frame clones only, not all of them. The data contain more than 150,000 clones, 94% of them seen just once; the ten biggest clones take up roughly 10%. Sequenced here: peripheral blood, sampled on day 0 of AZD1222 vaccination. Receptors were obtained from an adult in good health.

In this sample, this clone turned up once. The rearrangement joins TRBV19 to TRBJ2-1, with D unclear. Germline V gene sequence: CDR1 LNHDA, CDR2 SQIVND (reference sequence). The CDR3 runs to 12 residues. V lost 5 bases to trimming and J lost 2 bases, with 4 bases between them. The CDR3 nucleotides are TGTGCCAGTAGTTTCCCCTACAATGAGCAGTTCTTC. Protein: CASSFPYNEQFF.

This chain joins TRBV27 and TRBJ1-1, with unresolved D. V lost 3 bases to trimming and J lost 1 base, with 9 bases between them. Germline lookup yields CDR1 MNHEY and CDR2 SMNVEV (reference sequence). The CDR3 extends over 14 amino acids. The CDR3, as DNA: TGTGCCAGCAGTTTCGACGGGAAGAACACTGAAGCTTTCTTT. It specifies CASSFDGKNTEAFF.

This clone came up once. The chain joins TRBV5-1 to TRBJ1-1, with D maybe TRBD1 (6 bases). Per germline, CDR1 SGHRS and CDR2 YFSETQ. The length of the CDR3 is 15 residues. Trimming pared 0 bases from V and 2 bases from J, leaving 11 bases between. CDR3 DNA: TGCGCCAGCAGCTTGGAACCCAGGGGAAACACTGAAGCTTTCTTT. It encodes CASSLEPRGNTEAFF.

The genes are TRBV9 and TRBJ2-3; 10 nucleotides align to TRBD2. CDR1 and CDR2 (germline): SGDLS, YYNGEE. The CDR3 totals 17 residues. Germline trimming cut 0 bases from V and 6 bases from J; bases unmatched to any gene: 10. The CDR3 DNA reads as TGTGCCAGCAGCGTAGGGGCGGGGGGACTAGCGACTGATACGCAGTATTTT. As protein: CASSVGAGGLATDTQYF.

The V call is TRBV30, the J call TRBJ1-6; TRBD1 might be the D (5 bases). V lost 1 base, J lost 9 bases, and 10 bases lay in between. From germline, CDR1 is GTSNPN and CDR2 SVGIG (reference sequence). The CDR3 runs to 13 residues. CDR3 loop: CAWSENRISPLHF. Written as DNA, the CDR3 is TGTGCCTGGAGTGAAAACAGGATTTCACCCCTCCACTTT. Full variable domain (outside the CDR3, taken from reference TRBV30 and TRBJ1-6): SQTIHQWPATLVQPVGSPLSLECTVEGTSNPNLYWYRQAAGRGLQLLFYSVGIGQISSEVPQNLSASRPQDRQFILSSKKLLLSDSGFYLCAWSENRISPLHFGNGTRLTVT.